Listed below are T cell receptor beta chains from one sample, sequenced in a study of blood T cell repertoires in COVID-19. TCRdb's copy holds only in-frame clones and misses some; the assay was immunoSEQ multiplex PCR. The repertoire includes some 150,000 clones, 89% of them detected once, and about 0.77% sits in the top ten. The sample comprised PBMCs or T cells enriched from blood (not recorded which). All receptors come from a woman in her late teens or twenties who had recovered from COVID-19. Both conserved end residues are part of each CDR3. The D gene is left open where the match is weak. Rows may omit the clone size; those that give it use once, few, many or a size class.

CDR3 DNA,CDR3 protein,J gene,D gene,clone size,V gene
TGTGCCAGCAGCTTAGGGGGCCCCGTGCCATCAGAGACCCAGTACTTC,CASSLGGPVPSETQYF,TRBJ2-5,.,.,TRBV7-9
TGTGCCAGTAGTACCCCTCGGGGAGCAGGTCGAGAGACCCAGTACTTC,CASSTPRGAGRETQYF,TRBJ2-5,.,.,TRBV19
TGTGCCAGCAGTTTGGGGAGAAGGCCCCAGCATTTT,CASSLGRRPQHF,TRBJ1-5,.,.,TRBV12-3/TRBV12-4
TGTGCCAGCAGTTACGGGACAGCGGGAGGCACTGAAGCTTTCTTT,CASSYGTAGGTEAFF,TRBJ1-1,TRBD1,.,TRBV6-5
TGCAGTGCTAGTACTAGCGGGCTTAGCTCCTACGAGCAGTACTTC,CSASTSGLSSYEQYF,TRBJ2-7,TRBD2,.,TRBV20-1
TGTGCCAGCAGCTTTCCAGGGGGTAGCTACACCTTC,CASSFPGGSYTF,TRBJ1-2,TRBD1,.,TRBV7-2
TGTGCCTGGGCCGAGTTCCCGGGCTCCTATAATTCACCCCTCCACTTT,CAWAEFPGSYNSPLHF,TRBJ1-6,.,.,TRBV30
TGTGCCAGCAGGGACACCGGGACAGTGGTATTC,CASRDTGTVVF,TRBJ2-7,TRBD1,.,TRBV6-5
TGTGCCAGCAGACAGGGGGCTGGCTACACCTTC,CASRQGAGYTF,TRBJ1-2,TRBD1,many,TRBV6-5
TGTGCCAGCAGCCCCGTTCCCCGTAGTCTCATCGGGGAGCTGTTTTTT,CASSPVPRSLIGELFF,TRBJ2-2,.,once,TRBV3-1/TRBV3-2
TGTGCCAGCAGCTTAGAAGGCGACAGGTACACTGAAGCTTTCTTT,CASSLEGDRYTEAFF,TRBJ1-1,.,.,TRBV11-2
TGTGCCAGCAGGCCCGGGACTAGCGCCTACGAGCAGTACTTC,CASRPGTSAYEQYF,TRBJ2-7,TRBD2,.,TRBV28
TGCGCCAGCAGCCCGAGATTTAACTATGGCTACACCTTC,CASSPRFNYGYTF,TRBJ1-2,.,.,TRBV10-2
TGTGCCAGCAGTTACTCTGGAGGGAGCGCTGAAGCTTTCTTT,CASSYSGGSAEAFF,TRBJ1-1,.,.,TRBV6-2/TRBV6-3
TGCGCCAGCAGCCATCACAGGGGAGGCGCTGAAGCTTTCTTT,CASSHHRGGAEAFF,TRBJ1-1,TRBD1,.,TRBV4-1
TGTGCCACCCGGGGACTAGCGGGAGAAGAGACCCAGTACTTC,CATRGLAGEETQYF,TRBJ2-5,TRBD2,.,TRBV7-9
TGTGCCAGCAGCTGGGGACAGGGGGAGGCTGAGCAGTTCTTC,CASSWGQGEAEQFF,TRBJ2-1,TRBD1,once,TRBV3-1/TRBV3-2
TGTGCCAGCAGCCAAAGGGGAGGTGAAAAACTGTTTTTT,CASSQRGGEKLFF,TRBJ1-4,.,.,TRBV3-1/TRBV3-2
TGTGCCAGCACCGAAACTCTGGGGGGGACTGAAGCTTTCTTT,CASTETLGGTEAFF,TRBJ1-1,.,.,TRBV28
TGTGCCAGCAGCCGACAGGGGAACACTGAAGCTTTCTTT,CASSRQGNTEAFF,TRBJ1-1,TRBD1,.,TRBV11-2
TGCAGCTTACGGGACTATTCAGATACGCAGTATTTT,CSLRDYSDTQYF,TRBJ2-3,TRBD2,.,TRBV29-1
TGTGCCAGCAGCTTAGACGGACAGAGCTCTGGAAACACCATATATTTT,CASSLDGQSSGNTIYF,TRBJ1-3,.,.,TRBV7-2
TGTGCCAGCAGTTTCACAGGGGCGAATTCACCCCTCCACTTT,CASSFTGANSPLHF,TRBJ1-6,TRBD1,.,TRBV27